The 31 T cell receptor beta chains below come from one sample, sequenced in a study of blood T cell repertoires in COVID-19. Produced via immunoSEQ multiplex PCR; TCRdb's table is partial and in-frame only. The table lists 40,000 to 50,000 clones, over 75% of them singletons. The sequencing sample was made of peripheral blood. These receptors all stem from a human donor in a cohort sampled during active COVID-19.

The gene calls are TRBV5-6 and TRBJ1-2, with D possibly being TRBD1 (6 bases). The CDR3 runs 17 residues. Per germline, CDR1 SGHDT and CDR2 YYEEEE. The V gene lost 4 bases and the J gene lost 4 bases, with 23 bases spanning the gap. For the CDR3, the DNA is TGTGCCAGCAGCAAATACAGACCGGGACAAATTCCCTATGGCTACACCTTC. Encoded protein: CASSKYRPGQIPYGYTF. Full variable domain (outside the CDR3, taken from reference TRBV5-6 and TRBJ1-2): DAGVTQSPTHLIKTRGQQVTLRCSPKSGHDTVSWYQQALGQGPQFIFQYYEEEERQRGNFPDRFSGHQFPNYSSELNVNALLLGDSALYLCASSKYRPGQIPYGYTFGSGTRLTVV.

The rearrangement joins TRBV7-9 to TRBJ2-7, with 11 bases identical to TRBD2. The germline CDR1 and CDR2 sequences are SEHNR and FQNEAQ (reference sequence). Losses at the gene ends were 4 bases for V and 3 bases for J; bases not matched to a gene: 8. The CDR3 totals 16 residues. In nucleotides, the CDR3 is TGTGCCAGCAGCTCGTTAGCGGGAGGGACTGTCTACGAGCAGTACTTC. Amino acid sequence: CASSSLAGGTVYEQYF.

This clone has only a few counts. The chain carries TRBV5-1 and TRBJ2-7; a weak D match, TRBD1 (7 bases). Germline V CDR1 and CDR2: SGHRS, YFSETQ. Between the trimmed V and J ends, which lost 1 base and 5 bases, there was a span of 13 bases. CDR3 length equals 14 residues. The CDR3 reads CASSLSTGEDEQYF. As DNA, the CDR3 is TGCGCCAGCAGCTTGAGTACAGGGGAGGACGAGCAGTACTTC.

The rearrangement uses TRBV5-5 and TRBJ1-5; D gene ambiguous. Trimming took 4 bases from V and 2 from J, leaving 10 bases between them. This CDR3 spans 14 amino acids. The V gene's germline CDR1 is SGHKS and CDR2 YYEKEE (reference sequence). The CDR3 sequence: CASSPNVGNQPQHF. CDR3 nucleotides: TGTGCCAGCAGCCCAAACGTAGGCAATCAGCCCCAGCATTTT.

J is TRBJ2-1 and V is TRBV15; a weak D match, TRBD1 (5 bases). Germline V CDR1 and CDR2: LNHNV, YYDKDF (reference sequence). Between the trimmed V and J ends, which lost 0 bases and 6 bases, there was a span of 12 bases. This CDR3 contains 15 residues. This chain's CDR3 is CATSRENRYPNEQFF. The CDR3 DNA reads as TGTGCCACCAGCAGAGAGAACAGGTACCCCAATGAGCAGTTCTTC.

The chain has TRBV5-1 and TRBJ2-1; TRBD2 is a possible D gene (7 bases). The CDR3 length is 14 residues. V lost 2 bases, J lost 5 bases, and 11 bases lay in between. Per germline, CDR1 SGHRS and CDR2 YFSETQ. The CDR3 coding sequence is TGCGCCAGCAGCTTCGGGGGGCCTAACAATGAGCAGTTCTTC. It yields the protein CASSFGGPNNEQFF.

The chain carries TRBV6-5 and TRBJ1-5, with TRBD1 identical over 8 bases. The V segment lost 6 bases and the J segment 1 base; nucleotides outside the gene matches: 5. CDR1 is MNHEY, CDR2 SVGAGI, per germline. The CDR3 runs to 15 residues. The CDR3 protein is CASRHQGASNQPQHF. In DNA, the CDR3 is TGTGCCAGCAGGCACCAGGGGGCCAGCAATCAGCCCCAGCATTTT.

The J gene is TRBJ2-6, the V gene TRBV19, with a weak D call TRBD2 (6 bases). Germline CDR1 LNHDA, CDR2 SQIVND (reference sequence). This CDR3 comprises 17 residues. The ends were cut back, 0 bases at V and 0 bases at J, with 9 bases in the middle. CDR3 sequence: CASSIDGGGSGANVLTF. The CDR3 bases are TGTGCCAGTAGTATAGACGGGGGTGGCTCTGGGGCCAACGTCCTGACTTTC.

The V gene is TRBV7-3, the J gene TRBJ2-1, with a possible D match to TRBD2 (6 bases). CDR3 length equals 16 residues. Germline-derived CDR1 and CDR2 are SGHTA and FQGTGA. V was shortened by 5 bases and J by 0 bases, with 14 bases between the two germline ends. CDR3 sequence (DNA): TGTGCCAGCAGCCCGGTGGGACTTGTCTCCTACAATGAGCAGTTCTTC. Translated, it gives CASSPVGLVSYNEQFF. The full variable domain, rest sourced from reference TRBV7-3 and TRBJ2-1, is GAGVSQTPSNKVTEKGKYVELRCDPISGHTALYWYRQSLGQGPEFLIYFQGTGAADDSGLPNDRFFAVRPEGSVSTLKIQRTERGDSAVYLCASSPVGLVSYNEQFFGPGTRLTVL.

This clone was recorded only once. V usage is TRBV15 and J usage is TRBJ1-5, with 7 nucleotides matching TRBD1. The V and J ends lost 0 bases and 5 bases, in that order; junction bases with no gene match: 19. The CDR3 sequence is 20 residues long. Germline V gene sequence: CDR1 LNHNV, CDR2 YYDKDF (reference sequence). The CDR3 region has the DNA TGTGCCACCAGCAGAGATCGGGGAACGCCGGGACAGCCAGAGGATCAGCCCCAGCATTTT. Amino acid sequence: CATSRDRGTPGQPEDQPQHF. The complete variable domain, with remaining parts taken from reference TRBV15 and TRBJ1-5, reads DAMVIQNPRYQVTQFGKPVTLSCSQTLNHNVMYWYQQKSSQAPKLLFHYYDKDFNNEADTPDNFQSRRPNTSFCFLDIRSPGLGDTAMYLCATSRDRGTPGQPEDQPQHFGDGTRLSIL.

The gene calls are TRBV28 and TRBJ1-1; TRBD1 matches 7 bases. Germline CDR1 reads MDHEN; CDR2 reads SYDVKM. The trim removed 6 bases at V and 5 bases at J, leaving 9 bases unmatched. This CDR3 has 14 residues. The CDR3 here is CASSRTTGVTEAFF. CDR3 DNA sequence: TGTGCCAGCAGCCGAACCACAGGGGTTACTGAAGCTTTCTTT.

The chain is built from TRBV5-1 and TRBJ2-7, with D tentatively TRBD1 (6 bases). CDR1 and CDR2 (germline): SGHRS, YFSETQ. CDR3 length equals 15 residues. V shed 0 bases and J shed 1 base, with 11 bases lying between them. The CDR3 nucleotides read TGCGCCAGCAGCTTGGTGGCAGGGGCATCCTACGAGCAGTACTTC. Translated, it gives CASSLVAGASYEQYF.

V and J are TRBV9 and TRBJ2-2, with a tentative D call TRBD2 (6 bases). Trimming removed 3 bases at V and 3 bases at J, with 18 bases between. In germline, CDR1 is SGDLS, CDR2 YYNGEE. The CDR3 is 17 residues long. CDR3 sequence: CASSGGVAVADTGELFF. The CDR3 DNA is TGTGCCAGCAGCGGGGGCGTAGCGGTCGCTGACACCGGGGAGCTGTTTTTT.

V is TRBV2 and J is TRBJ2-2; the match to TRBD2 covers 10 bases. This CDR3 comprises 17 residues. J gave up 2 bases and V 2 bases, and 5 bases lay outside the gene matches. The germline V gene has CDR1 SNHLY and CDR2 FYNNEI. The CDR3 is CASSELAGVGNTGELFF. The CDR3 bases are TGTGCCAGCAGTGAACTAGCGGGAGTAGGTAACACCGGGGAGCTGTTTTTT.

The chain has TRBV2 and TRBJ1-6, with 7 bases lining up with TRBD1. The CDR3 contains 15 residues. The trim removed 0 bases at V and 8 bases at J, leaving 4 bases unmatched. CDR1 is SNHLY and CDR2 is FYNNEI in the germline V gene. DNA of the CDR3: TGTGCCAGCAGTGAAGCGCGAACAGGGGATTCACCCCTCCACTTT. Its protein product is CASSEARTGDSPLHF.

CDR3 loop: CSACRGPEAFF. CDR3 nucleotides: TGCAGTGCCTGTAGGGGCCCTGAAGCTTTCTTT. The chain is built from TRBV20-1 and TRBJ1-1, with D possibly being TRBD1 (5 bases). The germline V gene has CDR1 DFQATT and CDR2 SNEGSKA (reference sequence). Trimming left V 6 bases short and J 6 bases short, with 11 bases between. The CDR3 totals 11 residues.

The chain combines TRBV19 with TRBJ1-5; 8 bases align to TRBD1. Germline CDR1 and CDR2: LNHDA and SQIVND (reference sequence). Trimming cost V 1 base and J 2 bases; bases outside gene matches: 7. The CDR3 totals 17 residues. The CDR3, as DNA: TGTGCCAGTAGTATAGGGCACGGACAGGGAGGCAATCAGCCCCAGCATTTT. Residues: CASSIGHGQGGNQPQHF.

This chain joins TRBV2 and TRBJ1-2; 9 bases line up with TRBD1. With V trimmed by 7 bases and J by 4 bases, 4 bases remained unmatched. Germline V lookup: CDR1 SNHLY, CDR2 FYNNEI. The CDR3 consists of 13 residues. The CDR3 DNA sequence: TGTGCCAGCAACCCGGGACAGGGCTATGGCTACACCTTC. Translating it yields CASNPGQGYGYTF.

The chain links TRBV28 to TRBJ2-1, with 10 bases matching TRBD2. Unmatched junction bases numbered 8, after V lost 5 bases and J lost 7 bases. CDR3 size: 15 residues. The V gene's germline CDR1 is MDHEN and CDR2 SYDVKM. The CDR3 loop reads CASSAPSGRSNEQFF. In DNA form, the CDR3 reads TGTGCCAGCAGTGCCCCTAGCGGGAGAAGTAATGAGCAGTTCTTC.

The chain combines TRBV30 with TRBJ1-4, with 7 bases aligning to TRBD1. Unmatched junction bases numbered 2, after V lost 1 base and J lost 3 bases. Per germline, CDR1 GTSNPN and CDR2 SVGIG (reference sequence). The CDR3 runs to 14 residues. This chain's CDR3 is CAWSEGQPNEKLFF. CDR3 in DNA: TGTGCCTGGAGTGAGGGACAGCCTAATGAAAAACTGTTTTTT. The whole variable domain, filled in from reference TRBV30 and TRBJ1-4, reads SQTIHQWPATLVQPVGSPLSLECTVEGTSNPNLYWYRQAAGRGLQLLFYSVGIGQISSEVPQNLSASRPQDRQFILSSKKLLLSDSGFYLCAWSEGQPNEKLFFGSGTQLSVL.

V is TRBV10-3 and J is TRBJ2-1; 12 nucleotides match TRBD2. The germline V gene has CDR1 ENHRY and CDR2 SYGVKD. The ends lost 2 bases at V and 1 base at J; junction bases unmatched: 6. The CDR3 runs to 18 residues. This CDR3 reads CAISERATSGGSYNEQFF. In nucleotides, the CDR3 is TGTGCCATCAGTGAGCGTGCGACTAGCGGGGGTTCCTACAATGAGCAGTTCTTC.

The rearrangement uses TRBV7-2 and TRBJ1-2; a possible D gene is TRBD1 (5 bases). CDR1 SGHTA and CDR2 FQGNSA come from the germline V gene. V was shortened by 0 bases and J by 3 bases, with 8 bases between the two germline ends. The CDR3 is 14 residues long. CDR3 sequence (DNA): TGTGCCAGCAGCTTAGCGGGCAGGGACTATGGCTACACCTTC. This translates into CASSLAGRDYGYTF.

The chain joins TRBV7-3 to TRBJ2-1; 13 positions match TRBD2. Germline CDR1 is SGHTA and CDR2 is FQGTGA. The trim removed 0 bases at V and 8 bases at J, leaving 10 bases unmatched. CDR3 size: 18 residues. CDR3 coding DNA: TGTGCCAGCAGCTTAACTTTGTCAGGACTAGCGGGAGTAGATGAGCAGTTCTTC. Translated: CASSLTLSGLAGVDEQFF.

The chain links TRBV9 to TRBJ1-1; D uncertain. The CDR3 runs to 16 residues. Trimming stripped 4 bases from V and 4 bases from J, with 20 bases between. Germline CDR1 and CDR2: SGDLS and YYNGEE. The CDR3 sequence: CASSPRPSPLATEAFF. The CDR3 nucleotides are TGTGCCAGCAGCCCTAGGCCAAGCCCCTTGGCCACTGAAGCTTTCTTT.

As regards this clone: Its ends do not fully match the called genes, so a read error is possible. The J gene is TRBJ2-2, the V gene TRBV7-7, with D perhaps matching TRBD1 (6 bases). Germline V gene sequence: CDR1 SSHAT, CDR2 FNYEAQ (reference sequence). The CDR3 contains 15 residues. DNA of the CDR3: TGTGCTAGCAGCCCGAGGGGGTTTGGCACCGGGGAGCTGTTTTTT. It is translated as CASSPRGFGTGELFF.

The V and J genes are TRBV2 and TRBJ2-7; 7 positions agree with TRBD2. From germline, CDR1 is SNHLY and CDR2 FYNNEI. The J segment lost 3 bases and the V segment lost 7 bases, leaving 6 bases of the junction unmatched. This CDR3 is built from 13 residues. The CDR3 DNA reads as TGTGCCAGCACCGCCGGCGGGAGCTACGAGCAGTACTTC. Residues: CASTAGGSYEQYF. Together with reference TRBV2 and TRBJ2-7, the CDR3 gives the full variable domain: EPEVTQTPSHQVTQMGQEVILRCVPISNHLYFYWYRQILGQKVEFLVSFYNNEISEKSEIFDDQFSVERPDGSNFTLKIRSTKLEDSAMYFCASTAGGSYEQYFGPGTRLTVT.

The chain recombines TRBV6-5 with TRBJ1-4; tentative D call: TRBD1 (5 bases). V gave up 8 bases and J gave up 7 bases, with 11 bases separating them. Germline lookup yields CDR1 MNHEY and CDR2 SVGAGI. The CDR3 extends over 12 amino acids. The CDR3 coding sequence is TGTGCCAGCGGGGGGGAAAGTGAAAAACTGTTTTTT. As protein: CASGGESEKLFF.

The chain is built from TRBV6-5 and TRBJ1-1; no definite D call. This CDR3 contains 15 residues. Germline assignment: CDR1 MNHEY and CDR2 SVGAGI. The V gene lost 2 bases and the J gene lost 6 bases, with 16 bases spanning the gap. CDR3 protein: CASSYERVSRAEAFF. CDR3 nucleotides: TGTGCCAGCAGTTACGAAAGAGTATCGAGGGCTGAAGCTTTCTTT.

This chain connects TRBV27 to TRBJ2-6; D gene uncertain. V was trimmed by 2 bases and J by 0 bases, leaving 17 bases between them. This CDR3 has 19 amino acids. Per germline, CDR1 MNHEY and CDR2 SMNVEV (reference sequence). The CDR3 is CASSLKPVGVGSGANVLTF. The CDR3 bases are TGTGCCAGCAGTTTAAAGCCCGTAGGAGTAGGCTCTGGGGCCAACGTCCTGACTTTC.

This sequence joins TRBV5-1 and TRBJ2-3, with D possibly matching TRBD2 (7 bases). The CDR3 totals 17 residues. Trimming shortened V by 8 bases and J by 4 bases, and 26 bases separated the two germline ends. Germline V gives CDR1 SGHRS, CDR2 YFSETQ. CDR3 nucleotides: TGCGCCAGGCCCCCATGGCGCTGGGGGGGCCGGGCAGATACGCAGTATTTT. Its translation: CARPPWRWGGRADTQYF.

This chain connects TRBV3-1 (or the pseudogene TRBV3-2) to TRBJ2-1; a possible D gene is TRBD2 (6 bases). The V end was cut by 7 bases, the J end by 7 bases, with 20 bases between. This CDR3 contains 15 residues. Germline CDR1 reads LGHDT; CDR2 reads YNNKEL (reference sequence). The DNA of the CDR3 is TGTGCCAGCACCTCCCGGAGGGAGAGGAGGAATGAGCAGTTCTTC. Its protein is CASTSRRERRNEQFF.